Described below is a single TCR beta chain sequence and its context. As yet, its antigen is unknown. CDR3 size: 15 residues. V was pared by 1 base and J by 7 bases, with 17 bases between. Germline V gene sequence: CDR1 KGHSH, CDR2 LQKENI. The data are from a study of cytomegalovirus exposure and HLA in healthy donors. Overall study: Among roughly 180 million T cells, an earlier analysis found 95 million to 140 million unique TCR beta sequences. Of several hundred genotyped donors, 81% grouped in the Caucasian-associated ancestry cluster. Study conclusions and caveats: An ancestry cluster, one associated with Asian ancestry, reportedly showed fewer N-insertions than the 666-donor mean in a later analysis. Listed as cytomegalovirus-associated were over 150 TCR beta chains.

Use of 60 Vbeta and 13 Jbeta primers characterized the PCR. Repertoires were generated with immunoSEQ multiplex PCR, while TCRdb's copy carries only in-frame clones and drops some. The top ten hold approximately 1.3% of the sample, which has approximately 160,000 clones, around 68% seen once. This chain connects TRBV18 to TRBJ2-7, with D perhaps TRBD1 (6 bases). Sequenced material: PBMCs. The receptor was derived from a man aged 45-65 years in good health and CMV-seronegative. This CDR3 reads CASSPRQGKSGEQYF. The DNA of the CDR3 is TGTGCCAGCTCACCACGTCAGGGGAAGTCGGGAGAGCAGTACTTC.